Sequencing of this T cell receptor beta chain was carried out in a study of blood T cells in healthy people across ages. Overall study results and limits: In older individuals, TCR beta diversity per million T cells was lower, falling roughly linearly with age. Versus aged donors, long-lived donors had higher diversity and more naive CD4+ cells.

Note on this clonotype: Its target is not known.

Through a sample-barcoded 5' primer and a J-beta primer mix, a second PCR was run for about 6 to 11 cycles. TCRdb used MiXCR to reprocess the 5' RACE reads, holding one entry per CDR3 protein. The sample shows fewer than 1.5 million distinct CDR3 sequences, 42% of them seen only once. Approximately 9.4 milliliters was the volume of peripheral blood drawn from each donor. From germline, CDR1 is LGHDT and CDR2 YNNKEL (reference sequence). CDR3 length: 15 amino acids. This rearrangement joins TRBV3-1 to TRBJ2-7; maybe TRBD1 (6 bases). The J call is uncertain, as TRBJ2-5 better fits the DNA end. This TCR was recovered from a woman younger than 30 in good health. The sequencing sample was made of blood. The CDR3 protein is CASSQGPGVRETQYF. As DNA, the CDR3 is TGTGCCAGCAGCCAAGGTCCAGGGGTCAGAGAGACCCAGTACTTC.